These T cell receptor beta chains were read from a single sample in a study of shared clonotypes between healthy human individuals. Repertoires were generated with immunoSEQ multiplex PCR, while TCRdb's copy carries only in-frame clones and drops some. The table shows 300,000 to 350,000 clones, with more than 60% occurring only once. Source material: memory CD4+ T cells sorted from blood. These TCRs come from a man aged 30 to 45 in good health. CDR3s include the opening cysteine and the closing phenylalanine or tryptophan. D genes are given only for firm matches. Rows give clone size only sometimes, using once, few, many, or a class for an expanded clone.

V gene,J gene,clone size,D gene,CDR3 length,CDR3 protein,CDR3 DNA
TRBV30,TRBJ1-1,once,.,14,CPLSRTDESTEAFF,TGTCCCCTAAGCAGGACAGACGAGAGCACTGAAGCTTTCTTT
TRBV14,TRBJ1-3,.,.,14,CASRPDSAGNTIYF,TGTGCCAGCAGACCCGACAGTGCTGGAAACACCATATATTTT
TRBV7-6,TRBJ2-3,many,TRBD2,16,CASSTQRTSGSATQYF,TGTGCCAGCAGCACCCAGAGGACTAGCGGGAGCGCTACGCAGTATTTT
TRBV9,TRBJ1-3,.,.,15,CASSVEGGGQNTIYF,TGTGCCAGCAGCGTAGAAGGTGGAGGTCAAAACACCATATATTTT
TRBV7-8,TRBJ1-5,.,.,12,CASSLEGEPQHF,TGTGCCAGCAGCTTAGAGGGAGAGCCCCAGCATTTT
TRBV5-4,TRBJ2-5,.,TRBD2,16,CASSLPGLAGMETQYF,TGTGCCAGCAGCTTGCCCGGACTAGCGGGAATGGAGACCCAGTACTTC
TRBV6-1,TRBJ1-5,.,TRBD1,15,CASSVTGTGNQPQHF,TGTGCCAGCAGTGTTACCGGGACAGGAAATCAGCCCCAGCATTTT
TRBV27,TRBJ2-7,many,.,14,CASSPDRTVPPPSF,TGTGCCAGCAGTCCGGACCGGACGGTCCCCCCTCCGAGCTTC
TRBV6-1,TRBJ2-3,.,TRBD2,15,CASSEGSGGRDTQYF,TGTGCCAGCAGTGAGGGTAGCGGGGGGAGAGATACGCAGTATTTT
TRBV25-1,TRBJ2-2,few,.,14,CASSELRTAGELFF,TGTGCCAGCAGTGAATTAAGAACCGCCGGGGAGCTGTTTTTT
TRBV19,TRBJ2-7,.,.,11,CASSGYYEQYF,TGTGCCAGTAGTGGTTACTACGAGCAGTACTTC
TRBV7-2,TRBJ2-7,.,TRBD2,13,CASSSGLGFEQYF,TGTGCCAGCAGCTCGGGACTAGGATTCGAGCAGTACTTC
TRBV5-8,TRBJ1-1,.,.,14,CASSLVGPNTEAFF,TGTGCCAGCAGCTTGGTGGGTCCTAACACTGAAGCTTTCTTT
TRBV5-1,TRBJ1-1,few,.,13,CASSLVGETEAFF,TGCGCCAGCAGCTTGGTCGGGGAGACTGAAGCTTTCTTT
TRBV27,TRBJ2-2,.,.,16,CASSFEGQTNTGELFF,TGTGCCAGCAGTTTTGAAGGCCAGACGAACACCGGGGAGCTGTTTTTT
TRBV7-8,TRBJ2-7,.,.,15,CASSLGSARTYEQYF,TGTGCCAGCAGCTTAGGTAGCGCCCGAACCTACGAGCAGTACTTC
TRBV5-6,TRBJ1-1,many,.,14,CASRHYFMNTEAFF,TGTGCCAGCAGGCACTATTTCATGAACACTGAAGCTTTCTTT
TRBV11-2,TRBJ2-3,.,TRBD2,17,CASSIWTSGVMTDTQYF,TGTGCCAGCAGCATTTGGACTAGCGGGGTTATGACAGATACGCAGTATTTT
TRBV7-2,TRBJ2-2,.,TRBD2,15,CASSLVSGRDGELFF,TGTGCCAGCAGCTTAGTAAGCGGGAGGGATGGGGAGCTGTTTTTT
TRBV27,TRBJ2-1,.,TRBD1,16,CASTRTGFSSYNEQFF,TGTGCCAGCACCAGGACAGGGTTCAGCTCCTACAATGAGCAGTTCTTC
TRBV5-1,TRBJ2-2,.,.,16,CASSLEGYGVTGELFF,TGCGCCAGCAGCTTGGAGGGGTATGGGGTCACCGGGGAGCTGTTTTTT
TRBV6-1,TRBJ1-5,many,.,15,CASIDTARNYQPQHF,TGTGCCAGCATCGACACGGCCCGAAACTATCAGCCCCAGCATTTT
TRBV19,TRBJ2-2,.,.,17,CASTKNGASRSTGELFF,TGTGCCAGTACCAAAAATGGGGCTAGCCGTTCCACCGGGGAGCTGTTTTTT
TRBV10-3,TRBJ2-1,.,TRBD2,13,CALSGSSYNEQFF,TGTGCCCTAAGCGGGAGCTCCTACAATGAGCAGTTCTTC
TRBV7-9,TRBJ2-7,.,TRBD1,16,CASSLGGTGVFHEQYF,TGTGCCAGCAGCTTAGGCGGGACAGGGGTTTTTCACGAGCAGTACTTC
TRBV27,TRBJ2-7,.,.,17,CASSLYPPRGTSYEQYF,TGTGCCAGCAGTTTATACCCCCCTCGCGGAACCTCCTACGAGCAGTACTTC
TRBV7-8,TRBJ2-7,few,TRBD1,14,CASSRTGRAYEQYF,TGTGCCAGCAGCCGGACAGGACGTGCCTACGAGCAGTACTTC
TRBV6-5,TRBJ2-6,.,.,15,CASTRLDSGANVLTF,TGTGCCAGCACCCGACTGGACTCTGGGGCCAACGTCCTGACTTTC
TRBV5-1,TRBJ2-3,few,.,15,CASSLRGVSTDTQYF,TGCGCCAGCAGCTTGAGAGGGGTGAGCACAGATACGCAGTATTTT
TRBV2,TRBJ1-1,.,.,15,CASRALLGDGTEAFF,TGTGCCAGCAGGGCCCTTCTGGGGGACGGCACTGAAGCTTTCTTT
TRBV18,TRBJ2-1,.,TRBD2,15,CASSPSTSGYNEQFF,TGTGCCAGCTCACCTTCGACTAGCGGATACAATGAGCAGTTCTTC
TRBV28,TRBJ1-5,few,TRBD1,13,CASGGQGVKPQHF,TGTGCCAGCGGAGGACAGGGGGTAAAGCCCCAGCATTTT
TRBV2,TRBJ2-1,.,.,13,CASRSGFTDEQFF,TGTGCCAGCAGGAGCGGGTTTACGGATGAGCAGTTCTTC
TRBV7-6,TRBJ2-7,.,TRBD2,17,CASSSSLGPAGVEEQYF,TGTGCCAGCAGCTCTTCCCTGGGACCAGCGGGAGTGGAGGAGCAGTACTTC
TRBV18,TRBJ2-3,.,TRBD2,16,CASSPGTSGQGDTQYF,TGTGCCAGCTCACCCGGGACTAGCGGACAGGGAGATACGCAGTATTTT
TRBV6-5,TRBJ2-2,.,TRBD1,15,CASRGTAANTGELFF,TGTGCCAGCAGGGGGACAGCGGCAAACACCGGGGAGCTGTTTTTT
TRBV7-9,TRBJ2-2,.,TRBD2,14,CASSPSGSAGELFF,TGTGCCAGCAGCCCCAGCGGGAGTGCCGGGGAGCTGTTTTTT
TRBV6-5,TRBJ2-7,.,TRBD2,14,CASSYSGRENEQYF,TGTGCCAGCAGTTACTCAGGGCGGGAGAACGAGCAGTACTTC
TRBV6-1,TRBJ1-3,.,.,14,CASSATDSGNTIYF,TGTGCCAGCAGTGCGACGGACTCTGGAAACACCATATATTTT
TRBV7-2,TRBJ1-1,.,.,11,CASSFSSEAFF,TGTGCCAGCAGCTTTTCCTCTGAAGCTTTCTTT
TRBV7-2,TRBJ2-5,once,TRBD1,14,CASSWDRGLETQYF,TGTGCCAGCAGTTGGGACAGGGGGCTGGAGACCCAGTACTTC
TRBV18,TRBJ2-3,.,.,12,CASSPRTDTQYF,TGTGCCAGCTCACCCCGGACAGATACGCAGTATTTT
TRBV18,TRBJ2-1,.,.,15,CASSPSRDSSNEQFF,TGTGCCAGCTCACCATCGAGGGACTCAAGCAATGAGCAGTTCTTC
TRBV19,TRBJ1-5,many,.,13,CASMQGQHQPQHF,TGTGCCAGTATGCAGGGCCAACATCAGCCCCAGCATTTT
TRBV20-1,TRBJ2-7,.,.,11,CSALRGVEQYF,TGCAGTGCCCTAAGGGGGGTCGAGCAGTACTTC
TRBV7-8,TRBJ2-3,once,.,15,CASSLAGARADTQYF,TGTGCCAGCAGCTTAGCTGGTGCACGGGCAGATACGCAGTATTTT
TRBV7-2,TRBJ2-3,few,TRBD2,12,CASSLLAGDVYF,TGTGCCAGCAGCTTACTAGCGGGAGACGTGTATTTT
TRBV7-9,TRBJ2-2,once,.,14,CASSLTVGTGELFF,TGTGCCAGCAGCCTGACAGTGGGCACCGGGGAGCTGTTTTTT
TRBV29-1,TRBJ1-2,.,.,12,CSVTDSHYGYTF,TGCAGCGTTACGGACTCCCACTATGGCTACACCTTC
TRBV7-2,TRBJ2-1,.,.,10,CASSRNEQFF,TGTGCCAGCAGCCGAAATGAGCAGTTCTTC
TRBV10-3,TRBJ1-2,.,.,14,CAISEGGRGYGYTF,TGTGCCATCAGTGAAGGGGGGCGCGGCTATGGCTACACCTTC
TRBV30,TRBJ2-7,.,TRBD2,15,CAWSPRLAGPYEQYF,TGTGCCTGGAGTCCCCGACTAGCGGGTCCCTACGAGCAGTACTTC
TRBV29-1,TRBJ1-2,.,.,12,CSVGGPGSGYTF,TGCAGCGTTGGTGGGCCAGGGAGTGGCTACACCTTC
TRBV2,TRBJ2-7,.,.,11,CASNRLGEQYF,TGTGCCAGCAATCGGTTGGGAGAGCAGTACTTC
TRBV18,TRBJ2-3,.,.,16,CASSHLAGASTDTQYF,TGTGCCAGCTCACACCTAGCCGGGGCTAGCACAGATACGCAGTATTTT
TRBV29-1,TRBJ1-1,.,TRBD1,14,CSIGGGRKNTEAFF,TGCAGCATAGGAGGGGGCAGAAAGAACACTGAAGCTTTCTTT
TRBV5-1,TRBJ2-7,.,TRBD2,17,CASSLGRLAGTSYEQYF,TGCGCCAGCAGCTTGGGGAGACTAGCGGGAACATCCTACGAGCAGTACTTC
TRBV12-5,TRBJ2-3,few,.,14,CASGLGTLGDTQYF,TGTGCTAGTGGTTTGGGGACTTTAGGGGATACGCAGTATTTT
TRBV5-8,TRBJ2-1,few,.,13,CASRWAPLGEQFF,TGTGCCAGCAGATGGGCACCTCTGGGTGAGCAGTTCTTC
TRBV2,TRBJ2-5,.,.,14,CASRAGRGRETQYF,TGTGCCAGCAGGGCGGGAAGGGGGAGAGAGACCCAGTACTTC